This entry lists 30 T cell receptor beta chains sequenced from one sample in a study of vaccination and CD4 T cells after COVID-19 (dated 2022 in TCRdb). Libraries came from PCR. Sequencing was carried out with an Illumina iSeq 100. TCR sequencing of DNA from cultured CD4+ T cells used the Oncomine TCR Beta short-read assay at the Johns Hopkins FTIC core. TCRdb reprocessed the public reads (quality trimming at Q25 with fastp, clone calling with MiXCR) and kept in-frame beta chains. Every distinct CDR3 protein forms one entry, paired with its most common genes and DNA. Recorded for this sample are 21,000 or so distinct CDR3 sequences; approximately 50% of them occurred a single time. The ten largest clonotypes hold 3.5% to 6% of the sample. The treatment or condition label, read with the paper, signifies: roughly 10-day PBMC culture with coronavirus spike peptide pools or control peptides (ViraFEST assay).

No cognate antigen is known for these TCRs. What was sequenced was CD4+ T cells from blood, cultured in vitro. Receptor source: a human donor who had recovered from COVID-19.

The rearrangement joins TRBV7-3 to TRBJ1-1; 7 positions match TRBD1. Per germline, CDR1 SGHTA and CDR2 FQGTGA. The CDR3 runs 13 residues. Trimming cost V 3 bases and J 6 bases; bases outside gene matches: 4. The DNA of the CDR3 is TGTGCCAGCAGCTTTCAGGGGGACGCTGAAGCTTTCTTT. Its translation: CASSFQGDAEAFF.

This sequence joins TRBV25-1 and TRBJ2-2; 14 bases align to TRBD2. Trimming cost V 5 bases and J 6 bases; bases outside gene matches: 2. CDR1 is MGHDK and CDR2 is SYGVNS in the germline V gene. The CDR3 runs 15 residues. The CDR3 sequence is CASSLGLAGAGELFF. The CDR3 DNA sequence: TGTGCCAGCAGTCTGGGACTAGCGGGAGCCGGGGAGCTGTTTTTT.

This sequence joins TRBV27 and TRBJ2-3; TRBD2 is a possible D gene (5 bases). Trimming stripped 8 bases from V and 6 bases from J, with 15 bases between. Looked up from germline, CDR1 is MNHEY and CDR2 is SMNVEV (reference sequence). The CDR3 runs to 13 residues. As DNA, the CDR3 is TGTGCCAGCCGCCGCGCCGGGGAGGATACGCAGTATTTT. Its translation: CASRRAGEDTQYF.

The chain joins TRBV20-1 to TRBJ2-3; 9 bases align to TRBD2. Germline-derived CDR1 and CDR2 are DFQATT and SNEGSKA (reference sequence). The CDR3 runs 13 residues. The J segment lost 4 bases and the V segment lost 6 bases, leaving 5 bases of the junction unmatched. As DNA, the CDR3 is TGCAGTGCCAATAGCGGGAGTGCAGATACGCAGTATTTT. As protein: CSANSGSADTQYF.

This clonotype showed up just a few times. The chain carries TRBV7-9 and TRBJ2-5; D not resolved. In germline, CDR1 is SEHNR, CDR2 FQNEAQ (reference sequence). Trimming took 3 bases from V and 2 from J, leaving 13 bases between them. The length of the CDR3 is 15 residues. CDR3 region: CASSFGVGRQETQYF. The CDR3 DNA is TGTGCCAGCAGCTTTGGGGTGGGCAGGCAAGAGACCCAGTACTTC.

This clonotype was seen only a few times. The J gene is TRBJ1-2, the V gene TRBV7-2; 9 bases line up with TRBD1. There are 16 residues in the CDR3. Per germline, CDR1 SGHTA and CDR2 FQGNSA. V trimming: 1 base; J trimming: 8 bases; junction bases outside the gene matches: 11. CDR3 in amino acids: CASSLVVVTGGSGYTF. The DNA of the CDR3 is TGTGCCAGCAGCTTAGTTGTGGTAACAGGGGGCAGCGGCTACACCTTC.

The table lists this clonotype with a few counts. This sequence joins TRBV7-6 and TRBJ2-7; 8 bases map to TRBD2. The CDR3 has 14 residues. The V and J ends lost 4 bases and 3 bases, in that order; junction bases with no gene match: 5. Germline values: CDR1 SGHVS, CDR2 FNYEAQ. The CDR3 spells CASSSGLGVYEQYF. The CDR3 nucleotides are TGTGCCAGCAGCTCGGGACTAGGGGTCTACGAGCAGTACTTC.

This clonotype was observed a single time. Written as DNA, the CDR3 is TGCAGTGCTAGAGGGGGGACAGATACGCAGTATTTT. The encoded protein is CSARGGTDTQYF. The chain has TRBV20-1 and TRBJ2-3, with D perhaps TRBD1 or TRBD2 (5 bases each). The V end was cut by 1 base, the J end by 3 bases, with 5 bases between. The germline CDR1 and CDR2 sequences are DFQATT and SNEGSKA (reference sequence). The CDR3 contains 12 residues.

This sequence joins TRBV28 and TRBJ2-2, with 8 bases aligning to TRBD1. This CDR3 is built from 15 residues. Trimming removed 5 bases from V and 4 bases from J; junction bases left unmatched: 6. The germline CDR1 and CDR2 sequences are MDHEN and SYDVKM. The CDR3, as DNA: TGTGCCAGCAGTCGGCGGACAGGGATCACCGGGGAGCTGTTTTTT. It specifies CASSRRTGITGELFF.

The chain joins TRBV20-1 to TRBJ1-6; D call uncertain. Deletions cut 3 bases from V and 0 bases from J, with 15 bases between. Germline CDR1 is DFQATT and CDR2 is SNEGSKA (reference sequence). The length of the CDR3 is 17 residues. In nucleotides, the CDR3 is TGCAGTGCTAGTGCCCCTCCCGGGAGCTCCTATAATTCACCCCTCCACTTT. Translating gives CSASAPPGSSYNSPLHF.

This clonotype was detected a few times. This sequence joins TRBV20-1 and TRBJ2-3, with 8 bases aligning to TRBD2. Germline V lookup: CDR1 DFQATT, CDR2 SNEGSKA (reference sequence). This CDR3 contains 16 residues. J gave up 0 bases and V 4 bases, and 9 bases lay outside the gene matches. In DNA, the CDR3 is TGCAGTGCTACCGGTGGGGCTAGCGGGAGCACAGATACGCAGTATTTT. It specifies CSATGGASGSTDTQYF.

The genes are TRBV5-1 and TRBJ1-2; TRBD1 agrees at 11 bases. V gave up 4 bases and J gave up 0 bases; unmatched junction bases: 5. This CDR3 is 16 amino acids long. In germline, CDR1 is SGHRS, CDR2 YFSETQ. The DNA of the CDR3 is TGCGCCAGCAGCACTGGACAGGGGGCAACTAACTATGGCTACACCTTC. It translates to CASSTGQGATNYGYTF.

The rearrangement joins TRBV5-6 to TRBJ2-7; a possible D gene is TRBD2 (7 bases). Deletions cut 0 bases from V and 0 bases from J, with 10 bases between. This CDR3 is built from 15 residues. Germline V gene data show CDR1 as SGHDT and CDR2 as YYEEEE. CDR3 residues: CASSLAGGHSYEQYF. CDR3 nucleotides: TGTGCCAGCAGCTTGGCCGGGGGGCACTCCTACGAGCAGTACTTC.

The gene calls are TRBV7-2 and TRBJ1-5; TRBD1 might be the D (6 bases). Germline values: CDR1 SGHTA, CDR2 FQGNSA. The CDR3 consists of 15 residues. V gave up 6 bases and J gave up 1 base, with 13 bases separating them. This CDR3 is CASSVQGLSNQPQHF. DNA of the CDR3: TGTGCCAGCAGTGTACAGGGTTTAAGCAATCAGCCCCAGCATTTT.

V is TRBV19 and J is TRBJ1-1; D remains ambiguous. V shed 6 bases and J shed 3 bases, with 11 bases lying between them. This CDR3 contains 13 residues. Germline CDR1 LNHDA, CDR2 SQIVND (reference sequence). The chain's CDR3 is CASRHRWDTEAFF. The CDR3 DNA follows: TGTGCCAGTAGGCACCGATGGGACACTGAAGCTTTCTTT.

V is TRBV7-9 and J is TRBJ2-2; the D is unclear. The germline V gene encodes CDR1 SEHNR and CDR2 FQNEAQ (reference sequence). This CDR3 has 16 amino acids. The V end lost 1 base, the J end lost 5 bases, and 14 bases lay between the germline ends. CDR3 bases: TGTGCCAGCAGCTTAGAAGTTCTGGGAAGTACCGGGGAGCTGTTTTTT. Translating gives CASSLEVLGSTGELFF. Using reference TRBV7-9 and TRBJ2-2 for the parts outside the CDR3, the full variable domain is DTGVSQNPRHKITKRGQNVTFRCDPISEHNRLYWYRQTLGQGPEFLTYFQNEAQLEKSRLLSDRFSAERPKGSFSTLEIQRTEQGDSAMYLCASSLEVLGSTGELFFGEGSRLTVL.

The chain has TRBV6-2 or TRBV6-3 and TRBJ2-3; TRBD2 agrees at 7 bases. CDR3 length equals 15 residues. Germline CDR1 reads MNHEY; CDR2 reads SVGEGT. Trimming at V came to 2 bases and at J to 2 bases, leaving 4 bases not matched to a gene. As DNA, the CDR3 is TGTGCCAGCAGTTACCTGGGGACTACCACAGATACGCAGTATTTT. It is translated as CASSYLGTTTDTQYF.

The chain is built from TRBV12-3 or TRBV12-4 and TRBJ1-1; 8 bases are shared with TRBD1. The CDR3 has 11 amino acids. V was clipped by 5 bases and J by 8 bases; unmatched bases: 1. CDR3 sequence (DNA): TGTGCCAGCAGTAGGACAGGGGAAGCTTTCTTT. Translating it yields CASSRTGEAFF.

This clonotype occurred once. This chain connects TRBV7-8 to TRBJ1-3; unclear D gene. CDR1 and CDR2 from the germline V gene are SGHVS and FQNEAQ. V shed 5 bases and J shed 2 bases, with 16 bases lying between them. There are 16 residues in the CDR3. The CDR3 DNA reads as TGTGCCAGCAGCCTGACTGCCAAAGGGCCTGGAAACACCATATATTTT. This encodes CASSLTAKGPGNTIYF.

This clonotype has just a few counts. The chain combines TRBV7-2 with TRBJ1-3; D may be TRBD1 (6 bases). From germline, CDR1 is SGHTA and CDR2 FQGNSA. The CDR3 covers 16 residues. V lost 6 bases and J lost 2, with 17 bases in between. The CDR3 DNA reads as TGTGCCAGCAGTCATTTTCCGGGGGCCGCTGGAAACACCATATATTTT. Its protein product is CASSHFPGAAGNTIYF.

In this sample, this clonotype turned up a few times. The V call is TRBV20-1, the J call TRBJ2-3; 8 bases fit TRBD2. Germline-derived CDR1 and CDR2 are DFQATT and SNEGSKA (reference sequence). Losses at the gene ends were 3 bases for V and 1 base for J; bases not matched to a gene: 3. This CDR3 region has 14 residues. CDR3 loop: CSASDSGGTDTQYF. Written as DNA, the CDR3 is TGCAGTGCTAGTGATAGCGGGGGCACAGATACGCAGTATTTT.

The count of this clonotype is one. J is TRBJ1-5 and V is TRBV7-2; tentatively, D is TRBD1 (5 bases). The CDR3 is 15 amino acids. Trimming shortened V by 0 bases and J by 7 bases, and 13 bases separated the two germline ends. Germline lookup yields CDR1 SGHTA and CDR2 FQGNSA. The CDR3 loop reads CASSLADGGWQPQHF. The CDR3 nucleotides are TGTGCCAGCAGCTTAGCGGACGGGGGATGGCAGCCCCAGCATTTT.

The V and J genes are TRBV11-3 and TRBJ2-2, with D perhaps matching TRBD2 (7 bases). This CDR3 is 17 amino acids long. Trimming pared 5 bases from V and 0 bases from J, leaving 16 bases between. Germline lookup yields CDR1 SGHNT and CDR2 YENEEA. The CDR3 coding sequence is TGTGCCAGCAGCCCTCCCGGGGGGCCCTCGAACACCGGGGAGCTGTTTTTT. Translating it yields CASSPPGGPSNTGELFF.

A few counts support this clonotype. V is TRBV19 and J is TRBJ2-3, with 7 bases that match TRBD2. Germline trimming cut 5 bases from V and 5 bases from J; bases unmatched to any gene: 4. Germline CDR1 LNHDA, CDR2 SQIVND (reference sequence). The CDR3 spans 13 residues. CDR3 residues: CASSREEGDTQYF. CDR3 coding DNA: TGTGCCAGTAGTCGGGAGGAAGGAGATACGCAGTATTTT.

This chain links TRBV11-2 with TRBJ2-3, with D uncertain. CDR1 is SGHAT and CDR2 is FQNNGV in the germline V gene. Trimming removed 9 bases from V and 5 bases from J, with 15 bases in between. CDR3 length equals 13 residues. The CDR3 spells CASQGWAEDTQYF. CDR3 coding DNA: TGTGCCAGTCAAGGATGGGCCGAAGATACGCAGTATTTT. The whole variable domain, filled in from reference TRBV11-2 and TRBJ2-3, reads EAGVAQSPRYKIIEKRQSVAFWCNPISGHATLYWYQQILGQGPKLLIQFQNNGVVDDSQLPKDRFSAERLKGVDSTLKIQPAKLEDSAVYLCASQGWAEDTQYFGPGTRLTVL.

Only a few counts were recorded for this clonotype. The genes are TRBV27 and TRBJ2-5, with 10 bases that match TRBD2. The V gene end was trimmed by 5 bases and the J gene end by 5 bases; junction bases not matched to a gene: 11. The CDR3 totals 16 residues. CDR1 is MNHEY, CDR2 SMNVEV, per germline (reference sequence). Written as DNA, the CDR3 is TGTGCCAGCAGTAGAATAGCGGGGGGCCCGTCGGAGACCCAGTACTTC. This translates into CASSRIAGGPSETQYF.

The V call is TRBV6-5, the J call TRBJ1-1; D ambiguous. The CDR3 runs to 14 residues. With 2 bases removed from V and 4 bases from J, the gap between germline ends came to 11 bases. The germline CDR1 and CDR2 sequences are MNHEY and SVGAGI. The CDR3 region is CASSYAGKSTEAFF. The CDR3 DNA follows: TGTGCCAGCAGTTACGCGGGAAAGAGCACTGAAGCTTTCTTT.

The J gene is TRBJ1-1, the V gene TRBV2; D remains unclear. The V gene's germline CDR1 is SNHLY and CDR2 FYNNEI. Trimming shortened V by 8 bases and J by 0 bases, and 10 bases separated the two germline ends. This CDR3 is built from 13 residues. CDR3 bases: TGTGCCAGCGGAGGAGACTTGAACACTGAAGCTTTCTTT. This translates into CASGGDLNTEAFF.

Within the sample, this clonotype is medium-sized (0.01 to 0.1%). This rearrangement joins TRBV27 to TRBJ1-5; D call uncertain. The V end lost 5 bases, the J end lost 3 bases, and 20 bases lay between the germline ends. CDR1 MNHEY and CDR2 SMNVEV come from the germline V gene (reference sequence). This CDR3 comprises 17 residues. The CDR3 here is CASSRRIPRVFNQPQHF. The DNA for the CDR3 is TGTGCCAGCAGTCGGAGGATCCCCCGGGTCTTCAATCAGCCCCAGCATTTT.

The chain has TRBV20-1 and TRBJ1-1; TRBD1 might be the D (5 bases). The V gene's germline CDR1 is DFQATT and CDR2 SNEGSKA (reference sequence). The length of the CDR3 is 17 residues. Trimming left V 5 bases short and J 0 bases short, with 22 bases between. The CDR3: CSASRDGADLMNTEAFF. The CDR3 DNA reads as TGCAGTGCTTCCCGGGACGGGGCGGATCTTATGAACACTGAAGCTTTCTTT.